This record covers a single T cell receptor beta chain. This sample stems from a study of blood T cell repertoires in COVID-19. Study information: Samples of COVID-19 (acute and convalescent) were obtained from the United States, Italy and Spain. The cDNA or gDNA used as material had been derived from T cells, B-cell-depleted T cells, or PBMCs.

In the source study's methods: Estimation of nucleated cell counts was performed using reference gene primer amplification. Generated by immunoSEQ multiplex PCR, the TCRdb table keeps only in-frame clones and is missing some. That table is the source of V, J and clone size, and D and trimming were worked out from the DNA. This table holds 150,000 to 200,000 clones, roughly 85% found once. Input material: peripheral blood. The sequence was obtained from a human donor with acute or convalescent COVID-19. The donor label of this sample is uncertain.

The CDR3 here is CASSQGERRHTIYF. The CDR3 nucleotides are TGTGCCAGCAGCCAAGGGGAGAGGCGGCACACCATATATTTT. The chain joins TRBV3-1 (or the pseudogene TRBV3-2) to TRBJ1-3; D gene unclear. Trimming removed 1 base from V and 8 bases from J, with 12 bases in between. Germline CDR1 LGHDT, CDR2 YNNKEL (reference sequence). The CDR3 spans 14 residues.